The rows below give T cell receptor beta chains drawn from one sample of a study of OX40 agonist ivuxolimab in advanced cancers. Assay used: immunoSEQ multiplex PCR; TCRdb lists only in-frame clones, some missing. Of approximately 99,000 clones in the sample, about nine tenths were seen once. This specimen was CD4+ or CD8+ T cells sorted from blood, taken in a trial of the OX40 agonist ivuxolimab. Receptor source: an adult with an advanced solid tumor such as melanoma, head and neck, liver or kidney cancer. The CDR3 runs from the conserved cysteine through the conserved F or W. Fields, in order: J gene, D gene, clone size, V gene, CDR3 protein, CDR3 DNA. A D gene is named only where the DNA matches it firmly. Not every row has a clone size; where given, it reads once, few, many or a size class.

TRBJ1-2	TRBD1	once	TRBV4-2	CASSQGQGARSDGYTF	TGTGCCAGCAGCCAGGGCCAGGGGGCGCGTTCTGACGGCTACACCTTC
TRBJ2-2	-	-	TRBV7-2	CASSFGATFTGELFF	TGTGCCAGCAGCTTCGGGGCTACGTTCACCGGGGAGCTGTTTTTT
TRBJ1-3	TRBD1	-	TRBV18	CASSPPTGVGNTIYF	TGTGCCAGCTCTCCCCCTACAGGGGTTGGAAACACCATATATTTT
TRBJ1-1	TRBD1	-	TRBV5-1	CASSHTGAVPTEAFF	TGCGCCAGCAGCCATACAGGGGCCGTCCCCACTGAAGCTTTCTTT
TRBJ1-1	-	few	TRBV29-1	CSVRQTNTEAFF	TGCAGCGTCAGGCAAACGAACACTGAAGCTTTCTTT
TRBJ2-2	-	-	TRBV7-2	CASSLGRTGELFF	TGTGCCAGCAGCTTGGGGAGGACCGGGGAGCTGTTTTTT
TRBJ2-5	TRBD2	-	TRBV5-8	CASSPRLAGVETQYF	TGTGCCAGCAGCCCCCGACTAGCGGGAGTGGAGACCCAGTACTTC
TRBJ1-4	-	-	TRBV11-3	CASSSNEKLFF	TGTGCCAGCAGCTCTAATGAAAAACTGTTTTTT
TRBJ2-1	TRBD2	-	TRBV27	CASTSRLASSYNEQFF	TGTGCCAGCACAAGTCGACTAGCGAGCTCCTACAATGAGCAGTTCTTC
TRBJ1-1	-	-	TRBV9	CAPRRGTEAFF	TGTGCCCCCCGGAGGGGGACTGAAGCTTTCTTT
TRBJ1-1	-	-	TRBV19	CASTEQGRTAFF	TGTGCCAGTACCGAACAGGGCAGGACAGCTTTCTTT
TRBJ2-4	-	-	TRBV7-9	CASSLAVLLGNIQYF	TGTGCCAGCAGCTTAGCCGTCCTTCTGGGAAACATTCAGTACTTC
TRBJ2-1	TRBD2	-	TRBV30	CAWSGAGGLRSYNEQFF	TGTGCCTGGAGTGGAGCGGGGGGGCTTCGCTCCTACAATGAGCAGTTCTTC
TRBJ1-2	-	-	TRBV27	CASSRMFAGYGYTF	TGTGCCAGCAGTCGAATGTTTGCAGGCTATGGCTACACCTTC
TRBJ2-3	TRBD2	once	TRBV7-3	CASSSGTSGSVGTDTQYF	TGTGCCAGCAGCTCAGGGACTAGCGGGAGTGTGGGCACAGATACGCAGTATTTT
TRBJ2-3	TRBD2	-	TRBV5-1	CASNQLAERGDTQYF	TGCGCCAGCAACCAACTAGCGGAAAGGGGAGATACGCAGTATTTT
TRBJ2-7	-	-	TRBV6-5	CASNPTASYEQYF	TGTGCCAGCAATCCGACAGCGTCCTACGAGCAGTACTTC
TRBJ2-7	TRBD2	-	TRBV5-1	CASSLVSGSSYEQYF	TGCGCCAGCAGCTTGGTTAGCGGGAGCTCCTACGAGCAGTACTTC
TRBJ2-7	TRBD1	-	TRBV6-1	CASRLDRVGEQYF	TGTGCCAGCAGATTGGACAGGGTGGGGGAGCAGTACTTC
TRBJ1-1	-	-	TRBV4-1	CASSHRPDSFGTEAFF	TGCGCCAGCAGCCACCGACCCGACAGCTTTGGGACTGAAGCTTTCTTT
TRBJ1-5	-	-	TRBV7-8	CASSFQGSNQPQHF	TGTGCCAGCAGCTTCCAGGGAAGCAATCAGCCCCAGCATTTT
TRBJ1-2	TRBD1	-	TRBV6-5	CASSIGQGYRYGYTF	TGTGCCAGCAGTATCGGACAGGGCTACCGCTATGGCTACACCTTC
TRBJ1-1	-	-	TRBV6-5	CASSQTGHWAPEAFF	TGTGCCAGCAGCCAGACGGGACATTGGGCCCCTGAAGCTTTCTTT
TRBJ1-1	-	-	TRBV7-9	CASSLAPANTEAFF	TGTGCCAGCAGCTTAGCGCCGGCGAACACTGAAGCTTTCTTT
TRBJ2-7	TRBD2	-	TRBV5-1	CASSLLAGPSYEQYF	TGCGCCAGCAGCTTGTTAGCGGGACCGTCCTACGAGCAGTACTTC
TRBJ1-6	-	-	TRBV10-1	CASPRKGGPRLYNSPLHF	TGCGCCAGCCCCCGGAAGGGGGGCCCTAGGCTCTATAATTCACCCCTCCACTTT